The rows below give T cell receptor beta chains drawn from one sample of a study of cytotoxic CD8 clonotypes in ibrutinib-treated CLL. Profiling relied on immunoSEQ multiplex PCR, and the TCRdb table lists in-frame clones only, not all of them. This table has 190,000 or so clones, around three quarters appearing once. The sample was PBMCs, taken after 24 months of ibrutinib treatment. All receptors derive from a human donor with chronic lymphocytic leukemia. Both conserved end residues are part of each CDR3. A D gene is named only where the DNA matches it firmly. The size entry is marked missing in some rows and otherwise reads once, few, many or a size class.

clone size: NA
J gene: TRBJ2-1
V gene: TRBV5-1
CDR3 length: 16
D gene: TRBD2
CDR3 protein: CASSRYLAGGSDEQFF
CDR3 DNA: TGCGCCAGCAGCCGGTACCTAGCGGGAGGTAGCGATGAGCAGTTCTTC

clone size: NA
J gene: TRBJ1-2
V gene: TRBV30
CDR3 length: 15
D gene: TRBD1
CDR3 protein: CAWTRTGANYYGYTF
CDR3 DNA: TGTGCCTGGACTCGAACAGGGGCAAACTACTATGGCTACACCTTC

clone size: NA
J gene: TRBJ1-2
V gene: TRBV11-2
CDR3 length: 13
D gene: NA
CDR3 protein: CASSQRGAYGYTF
CDR3 DNA: TGTGCCAGCAGCCAGCGGGGGGCCTATGGCTACACCTTC

clone size: NA
J gene: TRBJ2-1
V gene: TRBV21-1
CDR3 length: 16
D gene: NA
CDR3 protein: CASSKFPSGSNNEQFF
CDR3 DNA: TGTGCCAGCAGCAAATTTCCTAGCGGGAGTAACAATGAGCAGTTCTTC

clone size: once
J gene: TRBJ2-7
V gene: TRBV19
CDR3 length: 17
D gene: TRBD1
CDR3 protein: CASTPNSGTGSSYEQYF
CDR3 DNA: TGTGCCAGTACTCCAAATTCCGGGACAGGGAGCTCCTACGAGCAGTACTTC

clone size: once
J gene: TRBJ2-2
V gene: TRBV14
CDR3 length: 14
D gene: NA
CDR3 protein: CASKGPINTGELFF
CDR3 DNA: TGTGCCAGCAAGGGACCGATCAACACCGGGGAGCTGTTTTTT

clone size: NA
J gene: TRBJ2-2
V gene: TRBV9
CDR3 length: 14
D gene: TRBD1
CDR3 protein: CASRLGTDTGELFF
CDR3 DNA: TGTGCCAGCAGACTCGGGACAGACACCGGGGAGCTGTTTTTT

clone size: NA
J gene: TRBJ1-4
V gene: TRBV7-9
CDR3 length: 14
D gene: NA
CDR3 protein: CASSPGRGNEKLFF
CDR3 DNA: TGTGCCAGCAGTCCCGGACGGGGGAATGAAAAACTGTTTTTT

clone size: NA
J gene: TRBJ2-3
V gene: TRBV7-6
CDR3 length: 16
D gene: TRBD2
CDR3 protein: CASPRCGTSVSDTQYF
CDR3 DNA: TGTGCCAGCCCGAGGTGCGGGACTAGCGTCTCAGATACGCAGTATTTT

clone size: NA
J gene: TRBJ2-2
V gene: TRBV18
CDR3 length: 17
D gene: NA
CDR3 protein: CASSYTPHRANTGELFF
CDR3 DNA: TGTGCCAGCTCGTATACCCCGCACCGCGCGAACACCGGGGAGCTGTTTTTT

clone size: NA
J gene: TRBJ1-1
V gene: TRBV25-1
CDR3 length: 15
D gene: TRBD1
CDR3 protein: CASSRTGDMNTEAFF
CDR3 DNA: TGTGCCAGCAGTAGGACAGGGGACATGAACACTGAAGCTTTCTTT

clone size: NA
J gene: TRBJ2-1
V gene: TRBV15
CDR3 length: 10
D gene: NA
CDR3 protein: CATSHNEQFF
CDR3 DNA: TGTGCCACCAGCCATAATGAGCAGTTCTTC

clone size: NA
J gene: TRBJ2-3
V gene: TRBV27
CDR3 length: 14
D gene: NA
CDR3 protein: CASKGRGNTDTQYF
CDR3 DNA: TGTGCCAGCAAGGGCAGGGGAAACACAGATACGCAGTATTTT

clone size: NA
J gene: TRBJ2-2
V gene: TRBV12-5
CDR3 length: 16
D gene: NA
CDR3 protein: CASGPGKSTNTGELFF
CDR3 DNA: TGTGCTAGTGGGCCGGGGAAATCTACGAACACCGGGGAGCTGTTTTTT

clone size: NA
J gene: TRBJ2-7
V gene: TRBV10-3
CDR3 length: 14
D gene: NA
CDR3 protein: CAIRPGSSGYEQYF
CDR3 DNA: TGTGCCATCAGACCGGGGAGTAGCGGCTACGAGCAGTACTTC

clone size: NA
J gene: TRBJ2-1
V gene: TRBV29-1
CDR3 length: 16
D gene: TRBD1
CDR3 protein: CSVEGPPGQGYNEQFF
CDR3 DNA: TGCAGCGTTGAAGGACCCCCGGGACAGGGGTACAATGAGCAGTTCTTC

clone size: NA
J gene: TRBJ2-7
V gene: TRBV27
CDR3 length: 12
D gene: NA
CDR3 protein: CASSHTFNEQYF
CDR3 DNA: TGTGCCAGCAGTCACACTTTCAACGAGCAGTACTTC

clone size: NA
J gene: TRBJ2-1
V gene: TRBV19
CDR3 length: 13
D gene: TRBD2
CDR3 protein: CASSRLAGDSQFF
CDR3 DNA: TGTGCCAGTAGTAGACTAGCGGGAGATTCGCAGTTCTTC

clone size: NA
J gene: TRBJ2-3
V gene: TRBV19
CDR3 length: 14
D gene: NA
CDR3 protein: CASHNDLLGDTQYF
CDR3 DNA: TGTGCCAGTCATAACGACCTCTTAGGGGATACGCAGTATTTT

clone size: NA
J gene: TRBJ1-2
V gene: TRBV6-1
CDR3 length: 14
D gene: NA
CDR3 protein: CASSDRTGSYGYTF
CDR3 DNA: TGTGCCAGCAGTGACAGAACAGGATCCTATGGCTACACCTTC

clone size: NA
J gene: TRBJ1-1
V gene: TRBV18
CDR3 length: 14
D gene: NA
CDR3 protein: CASQSGRTNTEAFF
CDR3 DNA: TGTGCCAGCCAATCGGGGCGGACGAACACTGAAGCTTTCTTT

clone size: few
J gene: TRBJ2-2
V gene: TRBV4-2
CDR3 length: 18
D gene: TRBD2
CDR3 protein: CASSQDMLLAGNTGELFF
CDR3 DNA: TGTGCCAGCAGCCAAGATATGCTGCTAGCGGGGAACACCGGGGAGCTGTTTTTT